The 18 T cell receptor beta chains below come from one sample, sequenced in a study of control samples from healthy donors and cancer patients. Here immunoSEQ multiplex PCR was the method, and the copy in TCRdb shows in-frame clones only, minus some. The sample includes 150,000 or so clones, roughly 94% of them seen just once. Sequencing was carried out using blood. The receptors shown here come from a man between 40 and 49 years old in good health.

The chain has TRBV5-6 and TRBJ2-1; D might be TRBD1 or TRBD2, each matching 5 bases. Germline values: CDR1 SGHDT, CDR2 YYEEEE. V lost 4 bases to trimming and J lost 0 bases, with 11 bases between them. The CDR3 is 15 residues long. The CDR3 DNA reads TGTGCCAGCAGCGGGGACGGAAGCTCCTACAATGAGCAGTTCTTC. Protein: CASSGDGSSYNEQFF.

This chain links TRBV5-8 with TRBJ2-5, with D possibly matching TRBD2 (5 bases). The CDR3 loop spans 16 amino acids. Trimming removed 1 base from V and 4 bases from J, with 17 bases in between. CDR1 is SGHTS and CDR2 is YDEGEE in the germline V gene. This CDR3 reads CASSLTGPFGGETQYF. CDR3 sequence (DNA): TGTGCCAGCAGCTTGACCGGGCCTTTTGGAGGAGAGACCCAGTACTTC.

This clone came up once. The V and J genes are TRBV5-6 and TRBJ2-7; 8 bases are a match to TRBD1. CDR3 size: 14 residues. Germline CDR1 reads SGHDT; CDR2 reads YYEEEE. V lost 2 bases to trimming and J lost 4 bases; unmatched junction nucleotides: 5. Here the CDR3 reads CASSFGTGFYEQYF. The CDR3 coding sequence is TGTGCCAGCAGCTTTGGGACAGGTTTTTACGAGCAGTACTTC.

The V call is TRBV9, the J call TRBJ1-1; possibly TRBD1 for D (5 bases). The CDR3 is 14 residues long. V dropped 4 bases and J dropped 4 bases, with 14 bases sitting between them. In germline, CDR1 is SGDLS, CDR2 YYNGEE. The CDR3 loop is CASSYSGSPTEAFF. CDR3 nucleotides: TGTGCCAGCAGCTACTCAGGGTCTCCCACTGAAGCTTTCTTT.

This chain uses TRBV4-2 with TRBJ1-2; D not resolved. The V end lost 0 bases, the J end lost 2 bases, and 7 bases lay between the germline ends. The CDR3 is 14 amino acids. The germline V gene has CDR1 LGHNA and CDR2 YNFKEQ. CDR3 residues: CASSQEGRNYGYTF. CDR3 sequence (DNA): TGTGCCAGCAGCCAAGAAGGACGGAACTATGGCTACACCTTC.

The CDR3 bases are TGTGCCAGCAGTGAGGGTTTGCACCATACGCAGTATTTT. It is translated as CASSEGLHHTQYF. This chain joins TRBV2 and TRBJ2-3; D is unresolved. V shed 3 bases and J shed 7 bases, with 11 bases lying between them. The CDR3 covers 13 residues. Per germline, CDR1 SNHLY and CDR2 FYNNEI.

A single count supports this clone. The V and J genes are TRBV24-1 and TRBJ1-1, with D hard to call. V was shortened by 2 bases and J by 2 bases, with 11 bases between the two germline ends. The CDR3 runs to 15 residues. Germline CDR1 and CDR2: KGHDR and SFDVKD. DNA of the CDR3: TGTGCCACCAGTGATTCCGCTGGAGGAAACACTGAAGCTTTCTTT. Encoded protein: CATSDSAGGNTEAFF.

The rearrangement uses TRBV5-1 and TRBJ1-2; D call uncertain. V was clipped by 0 bases and J by 0 bases, with 12 bases between them. Looked up from germline, CDR1 is SGHRS and CDR2 is YFSETQ. The CDR3 is 16 amino acids. The CDR3 nucleotides are TGCGCCAGCAGCTTGGCGGTGGCCGTCCCTAACTATGGCTACACCTTC. Protein product: CASSLAVAVPNYGYTF.

The J gene is TRBJ2-7, the V gene TRBV6-5; TRBD1 matches 7 bases. This CDR3 contains 14 residues. V dropped 0 bases and J dropped 3; count of bases not matched to a gene: 2. CDR1 is MNHEY and CDR2 is SVGAGI in the germline V gene. The CDR3 protein is CASSYSRQGYEQYF. CDR3 bases: TGTGCCAGCAGTTACTCGAGACAGGGCTACGAGCAGTACTTC.

The chain carries TRBV5-1 and TRBJ2-1; 10 bases are a match to TRBD2. This CDR3 spans 15 amino acids. Per the germline V gene, CDR1 is SGHRS and CDR2 is YFSETQ. V shed 2 bases, J shed 7 bases, and the junction held 6 bases outside the gene matches. CDR3 region: CASSFQRGGRNEQFF. The DNA of the CDR3 is TGCGCCAGCAGCTTTCAGCGGGGGGGCCGGAATGAGCAGTTCTTC.

J is TRBJ1-2 and V is TRBV6-5, with D possibly matching TRBD1 (5 bases). The germline V gene encodes CDR1 MNHEY and CDR2 SVGAGI. The CDR3 runs 16 residues. V was pared by 0 bases and J by 8 bases, with 19 bases between. The CDR3 reads CASSYSKSSHRDGYTF. CDR3 nucleotide sequence: TGTGCCAGCAGTTACTCGAAGTCGTCCCACCGGGACGGCTACACCTTC.

The chain links TRBV6-2 or TRBV6-3 to TRBJ1-5, with TRBD1 as a possible D gene (5 bases). Germline CDR1 and CDR2: MNHEY and SVGEGT. V lost 4 bases and J lost 0, with 10 bases in between. The CDR3 extends over 15 amino acids. DNA of the CDR3: TGTGCCAGCAGTTTTCGGGGGAATAGCAATCAGCCCCAGCATTTT. The encoded protein is CASSFRGNSNQPQHF.

In this sample, this clone turned up once. The chain employs TRBV18 and TRBJ1-1, with D possibly matching TRBD1 (6 bases). The CDR3 runs 15 residues. The germline gives CDR1 KGHSH, CDR2 LQKENI. The germline V and J ends were trimmed by 3 bases and 5 bases, with 16 bases remaining between them. CDR3 bases: TGTGCCAGCTCACCTCCCACAGGGACGGAGACTGAAGCTTTCTTT. Encoded protein: CASSPPTGTETEAFF.

The gene calls are TRBV9 and TRBJ2-3; no reliable D call. This CDR3 has 14 residues. The V gene lost 1 base and the J gene lost 5 bases, with 11 bases spanning the gap. Looked up from germline, CDR1 is SGDLS and CDR2 is YYNGEE. The CDR3 spells CASSVNVGIDTQYF. The CDR3 nucleotides read TGTGCCAGCAGCGTAAACGTAGGTATAGATACGCAGTATTTT.

This clone was counted a single time. The chain employs TRBV7-7 and TRBJ1-1; unclear D gene. CDR3 length: 13 residues. V was cut by 0 bases and J by 1 base, with 3 bases left in between. CDR1 is SSHAT, CDR2 FNYEAQ, per germline (reference sequence). DNA for the CDR3: TGTGCCAGCAGCTTAGCCCAGAACACTGAAGCTTTCTTT. It codes for CASSLAQNTEAFF.

The chain uses TRBV4-1 and TRBJ1-2; 9 bases are shared with TRBD1. The germline V gene has CDR1 MGHRA and CDR2 YSYEKL. The CDR3 spans 15 residues. Losses at the gene ends were 0 bases for V and 7 bases for J; bases not matched to a gene: 6. CDR3 residues: CASSQEGRTGVGYTF. Written as DNA, the CDR3 is TGCGCCAGCAGCCAAGAAGGAAGGACAGGGGTTGGCTACACCTTC.

The chain employs TRBV5-1 and TRBJ1-2; the match to TRBD1 covers 7 bases. CDR1 is SGHRS and CDR2 is YFSETQ in the germline V gene. The ends lost 4 bases at V and 3 bases at J; junction bases unmatched: 3. This CDR3 region has 13 residues. In DNA, the CDR3 is TGCGCCAGCAGCACAGACAGGGACTATGGCTACACCTTC. Its translation: CASSTDRDYGYTF.

The chain employs TRBV11-2 and TRBJ1-2; D is unclear. In germline, CDR1 is SGHAT, CDR2 FQNNGV. The CDR3 consists of 15 residues. Trimming pared 5 bases from V and 0 bases from J, leaving 13 bases between. The CDR3 loop is CASSALRAPNYGYTF. The CDR3 DNA reads TGTGCCAGCAGCGCCCTGAGGGCTCCTAACTATGGCTACACCTTC.